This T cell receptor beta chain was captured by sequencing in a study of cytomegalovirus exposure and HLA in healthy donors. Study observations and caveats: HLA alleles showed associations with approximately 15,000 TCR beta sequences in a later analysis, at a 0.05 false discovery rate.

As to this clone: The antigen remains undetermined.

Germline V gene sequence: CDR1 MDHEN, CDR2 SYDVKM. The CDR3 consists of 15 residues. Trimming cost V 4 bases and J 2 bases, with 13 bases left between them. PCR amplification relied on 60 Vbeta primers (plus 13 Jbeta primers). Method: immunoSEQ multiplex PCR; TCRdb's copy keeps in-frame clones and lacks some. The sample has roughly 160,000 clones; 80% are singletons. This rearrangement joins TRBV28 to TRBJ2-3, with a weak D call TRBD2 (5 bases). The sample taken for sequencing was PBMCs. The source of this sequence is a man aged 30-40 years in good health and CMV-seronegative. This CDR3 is CASSSEGDYTDTQYF. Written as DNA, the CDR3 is TGTGCCAGCAGTTCAGAGGGAGACTACACAGATACGCAGTATTTT.